This note documents a single TCR beta chain sequence. This sample was included in a study of naive and memory T cell subsets. Germline CDR1 and CDR2: MNHEY and SVGEGT. Trimming cost V 4 bases and J 1 base; bases outside gene matches: 15. There are 19 residues in the CDR3. The beta constant-region primer was an equimolar mix of two oligonucleotides covering TRBC1 and TRBC2. The cDNA 3' end received a ligated single-stranded oligonucleotide carrying the SP2 primer and a 12-nucleotide UMI. Four rounds of PCR amplified the ligated cDNA using nested alpha and beta constant-region primers plus SP2. One entry per CDR3 protein, called by TCRdb with MiXCR from the UMI-ligation and nested PCR reads. The table has tens of thousands of distinct CDR3 sequences, about 10% seen once. Effector memory cells were sorted as CD45RA-CD27-, EMRA cells as CD45RA+CD27-.

The chain couples TRBV6-2 or TRBV6-3 to TRBJ2-1, with 8 bases lining up with TRBD1. Sequenced: effector memory CD4+ T cells from blood. Documented subset: effector memory, CD45RA- CD27-. The clonotype originates from a human donor in good health. CDR3 residues: CASSSATQDRDLSYNEQFF. CDR3 nucleotide sequence: TGTGCCAGCAGTTCCGCGACCCAGGACAGGGACTTGTCCTACAATGAGCAGTTCTTC.